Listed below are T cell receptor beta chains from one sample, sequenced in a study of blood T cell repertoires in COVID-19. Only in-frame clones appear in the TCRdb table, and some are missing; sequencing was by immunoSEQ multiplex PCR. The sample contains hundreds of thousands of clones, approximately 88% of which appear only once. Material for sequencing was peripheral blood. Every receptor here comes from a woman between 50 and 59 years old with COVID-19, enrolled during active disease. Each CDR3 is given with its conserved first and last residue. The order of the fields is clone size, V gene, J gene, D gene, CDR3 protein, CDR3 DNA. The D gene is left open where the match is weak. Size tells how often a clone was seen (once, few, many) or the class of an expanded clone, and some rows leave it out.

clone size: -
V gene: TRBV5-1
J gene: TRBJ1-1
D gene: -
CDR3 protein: CASSLEEGREAFF
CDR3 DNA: TGCGCCAGCAGCCTGGAGGAAGGGAGAGAAGCTTTCTTT

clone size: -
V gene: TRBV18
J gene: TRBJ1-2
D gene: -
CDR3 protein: CASSLRAPNYGYTF
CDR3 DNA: TGTGCCAGCTCCCTCAGGGCTCCTAACTATGGCTACACCTTC

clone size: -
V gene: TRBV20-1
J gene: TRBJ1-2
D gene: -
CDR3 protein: CSATANYGYTF
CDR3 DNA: TGCAGTGCCACAGCTAACTATGGCTACACCTTC

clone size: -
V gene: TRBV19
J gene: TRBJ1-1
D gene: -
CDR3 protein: CASSTEQVNTEAFF
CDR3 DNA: TGTGCCAGTAGTACGGAACAGGTGAACACTGAAGCTTTCTTT

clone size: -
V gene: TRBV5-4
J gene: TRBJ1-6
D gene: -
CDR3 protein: CASSLGSESPLHF
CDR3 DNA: TGTGCCAGCAGCTTGGGGTCGGAGTCACCCCTCCACTTT

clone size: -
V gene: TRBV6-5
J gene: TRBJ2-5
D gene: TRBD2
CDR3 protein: CASSQGGETQYF
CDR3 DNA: TGTGCCAGTTCTCAGGGAGGGGAGACCCAGTACTTC

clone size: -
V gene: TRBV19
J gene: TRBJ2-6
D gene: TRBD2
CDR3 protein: CASTGGGSGANVLTF
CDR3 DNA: TGTGCCAGTACCGGGGGAGGGTCTGGGGCCAACGTCCTGACTTTC

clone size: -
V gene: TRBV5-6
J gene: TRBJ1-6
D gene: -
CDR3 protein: CASSLNHRSPLHF
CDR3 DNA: TGTGCCAGCAGCTTGAACCATCGGTCACCCCTCCACTTT

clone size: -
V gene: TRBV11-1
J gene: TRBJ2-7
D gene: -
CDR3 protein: CASSFGTRVPYEQYF
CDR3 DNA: TGTGCCAGCAGCTTTGGGACTCGTGTCCCCTACGAGCAGTACTTC

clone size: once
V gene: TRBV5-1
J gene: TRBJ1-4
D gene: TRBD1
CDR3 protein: CASSTSGTDNEKLFF
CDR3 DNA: TGCGCCAGCAGCACCTCCGGGACAGATAATGAAAAACTGTTTTTT